A single sample gave rise to the 2 T cell receptor beta chains below, sequenced in a study of cytomegalovirus exposure and HLA in healthy donors. The PCR ran on 60 Vbeta and 13 Jbeta primers. Profiling relied on immunoSEQ multiplex PCR, and the TCRdb table lists in-frame clones only, not all of them. The sample has about 140,000 clones; around 80% are singletons. The source material was PBMCs. These receptors all stem from a boy under 10 years old in good health and CMV-seronegative.

The CDR3 sequence is CASSRLADSSYEQYF. Here the CDR3 DNA reads TGTGCCAGCTCACGACTAGCGGATAGCTCCTACGAGCAGTACTTC. The chain combines TRBV18 with TRBJ2-7, with 9 nucleotides matching TRBD2. With V trimmed by 4 bases and J by 0 bases, 4 bases remained unmatched. The CDR3 is 15 residues long. The V gene's germline CDR1 is KGHSH and CDR2 LQKENI.

The V call is TRBV29-1, the J call TRBJ2-1; TRBD2 is a possible D gene (5 bases). The V gene lost 4 bases and the J gene lost 4 bases, with 11 bases spanning the gap. The CDR3 is 13 amino acids. Germline CDR1 and CDR2: SQVTM and ANQGSEA. This CDR3 is CSVGPSPYNEQFF. CDR3 nucleotide sequence: TGCAGCGTTGGCCCTAGCCCTTACAATGAGCAGTTCTTC.